The 20 T cell receptor beta chains in this list originate from one sample, sequenced in a study of vaccination and CD4 T cells after COVID-19. With the Oncomine TCR Beta short-read assay, DNA from cultured CD4+ T cells was sequenced. TCRdb called the PCR reads again in MiXCR, with one record for every CDR3 protein. The table shows 7,600 or so distinct CDR3 sequences, with about a fifth occurring only once. These receptors are not linked to any known antigen. Stated treatment: roughly 10-day PBMC culture with coronavirus spike peptide pools or control peptides (ViraFEST assay). The starting material was CD4+ T cells from blood, cultured in vitro, obtained after SARS-CoV-2 vaccination. These receptors originate from a human donor who had recovered from COVID-19.

The CDR3 sequence: CASSPLDSRGYTF. The DNA for the CDR3 is TGTGCCAGCAGTCCACTTGACAGTCGTGGCTACACCTTC. The chain recombines TRBV6-1 with TRBJ1-2; the D gene is possibly TRBD1 (5 bases). The CDR3 covers 13 residues. V was cut by 5 bases and J by 7 bases, with 14 bases left in between. Germline V gives CDR1 MNHNS, CDR2 SASEGT.

The chain has TRBV11-2 and TRBJ2-5; D is ambiguous. The V end lost 4 bases, the J end lost 7 bases, and 10 bases lay between the germline ends. This CDR3 is 12 amino acids long. Germline loops: CDR1 SGHAT, CDR2 FQNNGV. The CDR3 spells CASSSTSWTQYF. The CDR3 DNA reads as TGTGCCAGCAGCTCGACTTCTTGGACCCAGTACTTC.

This clonotype showed up many times. This rearrangement joins TRBV20-1 to TRBJ2-3; D ambiguous. CDR3 length: 12 amino acids. V lost 1 base, J lost 0 bases, and 2 bases lay in between. CDR1 DFQATT and CDR2 SNEGSKA come from the germline V gene (reference sequence). The CDR3 DNA sequence: TGCAGTGCTAGAGTTAGCACAGATACGCAGTATTTT. Residues: CSARVSTDTQYF.

The CDR3 reads CATGGQIYEQYF. CDR3 bases: TGTGCTACAGGTGGACAAATCTACGAGCAGTACTTC. This rearrangement joins TRBV6-2 or TRBV6-3 to TRBJ2-7; possible D gene TRBD1, 5 bases. The CDR3 runs to 12 residues. CDR1 and CDR2 (germline): MNHEY, SVGEGT.

This clonotype was counted a few times. The chain combines TRBV12-3 or TRBV12-4 with TRBJ2-1, with 8 positions matching TRBD2. The CDR3 length is 15 residues. V lost 3 bases and J lost 4; bases outside the gene matches: 5. The CDR3 protein is CASSLSGSVYNEQFF. CDR3 bases: TGTGCCAGCAGTTTGAGCGGGAGTGTTTACAATGAGCAGTTCTTC.

This chain joins TRBV20-1 and TRBJ2-1; 9 bases align to TRBD2. The germline V gene has CDR1 DFQATT and CDR2 SNEGSKA (reference sequence). The V and J ends lost 6 bases and 4 bases, in that order; junction bases with no gene match: 13. The CDR3 has 16 amino acids. The CDR3 is CSATTSGLYSYNEQFF. CDR3 bases: TGCAGTGCAACTACTAGCGGGTTATATTCGTACAATGAGCAGTTCTTC.

This clonotype occurred a few times. The rearrangement links TRBV27 to TRBJ1-5; 7 bases align to TRBD1. This CDR3 has 18 amino acids. Germline-derived CDR1 and CDR2 are MNHEY and SMNVEV (reference sequence). V shed 8 bases and J 0 bases; nucleotides not matched to a gene: 16. The CDR3 coding sequence is TGTGCCAGCGGGACAAATACACGGACAGGCCTTAGCAATCAGCCCCAGCATTTT. It codes for CASGTNTRTGLSNQPQHF.

Within the sample, this clonotype is medium-sized. CDR3 sequence reads: CSAAGTGIYGYTF. CDR3 coding DNA: TGCAGTGCTGCCGGGACAGGGATTTATGGCTACACCTTC. The gene calls are TRBV20-1 and TRBJ1-2, with 9 positions matching TRBD1. Unmatched junction bases numbered 6, after V lost 5 bases and J lost 5 bases. The CDR3 length is 13 residues. Germline CDR1 reads DFQATT; CDR2 reads SNEGSKA (reference sequence).

The V gene is TRBV20-1, the J gene TRBJ2-3, with D tentatively TRBD2 (6 bases). Germline CDR1 reads DFQATT; CDR2 reads SNEGSKA (reference sequence). The CDR3 loop spans 18 amino acids. Trimming pared 0 bases from V and 1 base from J, leaving 20 bases between. The CDR3 is CSAREGGLVFWGTDTQYF. CDR3 sequence (DNA): TGCAGTGCTAGAGAGGGGGGATTGGTGTTCTGGGGCACAGATACGCAGTATTTT.

The gene calls are TRBV6-1 and TRBJ2-1; 11 nucleotides agree with TRBD1. The CDR3 is 16 amino acids. Trimming at V came to 4 bases and at J to 1 base, leaving 3 bases not matched to a gene. Germline CDR1 MNHNS, CDR2 SASEGT. The CDR3 loop reads CASSGRDRGSYNEQFF. The CDR3 bases are TGTGCCAGCAGTGGTCGGGACAGGGGGTCCTACAATGAGCAGTTCTTC.

This clonotype was counted a few times. The J gene is TRBJ2-3, the V gene TRBV4-2, with TRBD2 matching 7 bases. Germline trimming cut 1 base from V and 0 bases from J; bases unmatched to any gene: 4. Germline V gives CDR1 LGHNA, CDR2 YNFKEQ. The CDR3 length is 16 residues. The CDR3 region has the DNA TGTGCCAGCAGCCAAGGCGGGGGTCCTAGCACAGATACGCAGTATTTT. This gives the protein CASSQGGGPSTDTQYF.

There are many counts of this clonotype. This chain connects TRBV20-1 to TRBJ1-2; TRBD1 is a possible D gene (5 bases). There are 14 residues in the CDR3. The germline V and J ends were trimmed by 5 bases and 1 base, with 14 bases remaining between them. Germline CDR1 is DFQATT and CDR2 is SNEGSKA (reference sequence). The DNA of the CDR3 is TGCAGTGCTTACCGGGACGGAAATAACTATGGCTACACCTTC. Its translation: CSAYRDGNNYGYTF.

Points on this clonotype: With a much larger clone just one base away, this may be a read error. Since no conserved phenylalanine or tryptophan closes the CDR3, a read error is the likely cause. This sequence joins TRBV6-1 and TRBJ2-7; no clear D gene. The CDR3 is 13 amino acids. CDR1 and CDR2 (germline): MNHNS, SASEGT. Trimming stripped 3 bases from V and 3 bases from J, with 9 bases between. The CDR3 DNA is TGTGCCAGCAGTGATAGCAGGCTCTACGAGCAGTACCTC. Protein: CASSDSRLYEQYL.

V gene TRBV6-1 combines with J gene TRBJ1-2; 10 nucleotides align to TRBD1. V was clipped by 8 bases and J by 7 bases; unmatched bases: 7. The CDR3 is 13 residues long. Per germline, CDR1 MNHNS and CDR2 SASEGT. The CDR3 bases are TGTGCCAGCGGACCGACAGGGGGCTTTGGCTACACCTTC. Translating gives CASGPTGGFGYTF.

In its sample, this clonotype was seen a few times. V gene TRBV6-1 combines with J gene TRBJ1-2; TRBD1 agrees at 7 bases. Germline CDR1 reads MNHNS; CDR2 reads SASEGT. The V segment lost 8 bases and the J segment 0 bases; nucleotides outside the gene matches: 3. This CDR3 is 13 amino acids long. DNA of the CDR3: TGTGCCAGCGGGACAGAAGCTAACTATGGCTACACCTTC. Encoded protein: CASGTEANYGYTF.

By share, this clonotype counts as medium-sized. V gene TRBV6-1 combines with J gene TRBJ2-7; TRBD2 aligns across 7 bases. Germline CDR1 MNHNS, CDR2 SASEGT. This CDR3 is built from 16 residues. V lost 5 bases to trimming and J lost 3 bases; unmatched junction nucleotides: 13. This CDR3 is CASSPTVAGDLYEQYF. DNA for the CDR3: TGTGCCAGCAGTCCTACAGTCGCGGGAGACCTCTACGAGCAGTACTTC.

As for this clonotype: One end of the junction is discordant with germline, which a read error may explain. The chain has TRBV6-1 and TRBJ2-5; 11 bases match TRBD2. CDR3 length: 17 amino acids. Germline values: CDR1 MNHNS, CDR2 SASEGT. The CDR3 spells CACSASSGRAGQETQYF. The CDR3 nucleotides read TGTGCCTGCAGTGCGAGTAGCGGGAGGGCCGGTCAAGAGACCCAGTACTTC.

This clonotype was seen many times. The V gene is TRBV6-1, the J gene TRBJ2-7; TRBD1 is a possible D gene (6 bases). This CDR3 comprises 13 residues. The V end was cut by 6 bases, the J end by 0 bases, with 9 bases between. Looked up from germline, CDR1 is MNHNS and CDR2 is SASEGT. CDR3 DNA: TGTGCCAGCAGCCGGGACACCTCCTACGAGCAGTACTTC. Encoded protein: CASSRDTSYEQYF.

The chain is built from TRBV20-1 and TRBJ2-1; TRBD2 aligns across 10 bases. The CDR3 spans 16 residues. V shed 5 bases and J 3 bases; nucleotides not matched to a gene: 10. CDR1 is DFQATT and CDR2 is SNEGSKA in the germline V gene (reference sequence). In DNA form, the CDR3 reads TGCAGTGCTGGCCCCACGAGCGGGAGGGGCTACAATGAGCAGTTCTTC. Its translation: CSAGPTSGRGYNEQFF.

Notes on this clonotype: This could be a read error, since a much larger clone is one nucleotide away. The chain combines TRBV27 with TRBJ1-6; tentatively, D is TRBD1 (5 bases). The V gene's germline CDR1 is MNHEY and CDR2 SMNVEV (reference sequence). The CDR3 sequence is 13 residues long. The germline V and J ends were trimmed by 7 bases and 8 bases, with 12 bases remaining between them. Here the CDR3 reads CASNSRQHSPLHF. CDR3 nucleotide sequence: TGTGCCAGCAATTCACGACAGCATTCACCCCTCCACTTT.